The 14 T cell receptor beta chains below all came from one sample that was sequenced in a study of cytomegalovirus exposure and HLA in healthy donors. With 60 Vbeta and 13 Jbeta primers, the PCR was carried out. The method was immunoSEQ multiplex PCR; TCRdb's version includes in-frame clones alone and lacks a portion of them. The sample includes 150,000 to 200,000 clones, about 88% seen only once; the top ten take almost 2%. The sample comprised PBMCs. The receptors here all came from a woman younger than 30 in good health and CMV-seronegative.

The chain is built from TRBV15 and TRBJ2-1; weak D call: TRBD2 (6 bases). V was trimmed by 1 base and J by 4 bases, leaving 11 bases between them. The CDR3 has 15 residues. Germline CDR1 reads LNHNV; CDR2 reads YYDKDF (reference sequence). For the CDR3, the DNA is TGTGCCACCAGCAGAGGGGCTAGCGCGTACAATGAGCAGTTCTTC. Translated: CATSRGASAYNEQFF.

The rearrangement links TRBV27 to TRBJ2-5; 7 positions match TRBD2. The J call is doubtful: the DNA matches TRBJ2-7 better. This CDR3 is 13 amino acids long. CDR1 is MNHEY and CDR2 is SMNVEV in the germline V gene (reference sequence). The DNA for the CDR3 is TGTGCCAGCAGCCGGGACTACTCCTACGAGCAGTACTTC. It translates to CASSRDYSYEQYF.

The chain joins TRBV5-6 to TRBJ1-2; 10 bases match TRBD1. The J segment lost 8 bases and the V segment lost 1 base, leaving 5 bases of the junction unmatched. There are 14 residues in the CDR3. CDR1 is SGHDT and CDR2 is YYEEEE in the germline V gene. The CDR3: CASSLRDRGRGYTF. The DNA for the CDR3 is TGTGCCAGCAGCTTGAGGGACAGGGGCAGAGGCTACACCTTC.

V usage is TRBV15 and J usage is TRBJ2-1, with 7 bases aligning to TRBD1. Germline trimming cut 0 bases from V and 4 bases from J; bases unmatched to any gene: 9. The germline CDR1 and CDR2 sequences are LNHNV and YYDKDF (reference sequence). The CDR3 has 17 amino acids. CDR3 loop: CATSREGKGQPYNEQFF. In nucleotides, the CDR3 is TGTGCCACCAGCAGAGAGGGTAAGGGACAGCCTTACAATGAGCAGTTCTTC.

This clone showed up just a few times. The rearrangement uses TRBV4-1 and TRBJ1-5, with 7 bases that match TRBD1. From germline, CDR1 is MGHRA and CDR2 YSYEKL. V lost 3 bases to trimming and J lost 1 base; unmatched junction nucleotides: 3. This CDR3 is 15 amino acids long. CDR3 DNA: TGCGCCAGCAGCCAGGTGACAGGGAGCAATCAGCCCCAGCATTTT. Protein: CASSQVTGSNQPQHF.

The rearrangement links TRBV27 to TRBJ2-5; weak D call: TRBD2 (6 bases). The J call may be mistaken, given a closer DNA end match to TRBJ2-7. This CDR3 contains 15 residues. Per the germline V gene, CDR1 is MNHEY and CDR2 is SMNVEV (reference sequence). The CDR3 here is CASSFRGGGINEQYF. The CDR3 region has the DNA TGTGCCAGCAGTTTTCGGGGTGGGGGGATCAACGAGCAGTACTTC.

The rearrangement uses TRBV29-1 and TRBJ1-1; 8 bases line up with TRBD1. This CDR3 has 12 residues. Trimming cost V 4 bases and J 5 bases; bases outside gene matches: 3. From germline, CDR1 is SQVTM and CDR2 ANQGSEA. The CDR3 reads CSVGRGRTEAFF. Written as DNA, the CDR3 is TGCAGCGTTGGCAGGGGGCGGACTGAAGCTTTCTTT.

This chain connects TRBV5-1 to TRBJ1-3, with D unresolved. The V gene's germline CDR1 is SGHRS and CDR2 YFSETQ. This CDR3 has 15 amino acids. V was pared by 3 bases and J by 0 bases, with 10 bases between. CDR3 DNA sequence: TGCGCCAGCAGCTCCACAGCCTTCTCTGGAAACACCATATATTTT. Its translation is CASSSTAFSGNTIYF.

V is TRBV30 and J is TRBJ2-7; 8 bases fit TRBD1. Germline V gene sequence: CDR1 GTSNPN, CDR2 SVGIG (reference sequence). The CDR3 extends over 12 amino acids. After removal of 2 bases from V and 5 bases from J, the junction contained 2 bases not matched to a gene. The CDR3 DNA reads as TGTGCCTGGAGTACGACAGGGGACGAGCAGTACTTC. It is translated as CAWSTTGDEQYF.

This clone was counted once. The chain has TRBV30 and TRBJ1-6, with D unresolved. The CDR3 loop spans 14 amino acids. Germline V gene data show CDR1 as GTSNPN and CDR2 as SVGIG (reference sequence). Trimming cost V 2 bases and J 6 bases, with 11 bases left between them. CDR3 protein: CAWSWEDGNSPLHF. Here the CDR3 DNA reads TGTGCCTGGAGTTGGGAGGACGGTAATTCACCCCTCCACTTT.

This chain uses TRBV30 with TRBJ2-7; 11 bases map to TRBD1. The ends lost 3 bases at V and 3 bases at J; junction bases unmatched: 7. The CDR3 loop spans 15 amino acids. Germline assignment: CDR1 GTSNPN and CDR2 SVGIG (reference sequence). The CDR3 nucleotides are TGTGCCTGGAGAGGGAGGACAGGGGGCTTCTACGAGCAGTACTTC. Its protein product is CAWRGRTGGFYEQYF. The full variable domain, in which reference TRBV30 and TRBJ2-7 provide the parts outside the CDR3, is SQTIHQWPATLVQPVGSPLSLECTVEGTSNPNLYWYRQAAGRGLQLLFYSVGIGQISSEVPQNLSASRPQDRQFILSSKKLLLSDSGFYLCAWRGRTGGFYEQYFGPGTRLTVT.

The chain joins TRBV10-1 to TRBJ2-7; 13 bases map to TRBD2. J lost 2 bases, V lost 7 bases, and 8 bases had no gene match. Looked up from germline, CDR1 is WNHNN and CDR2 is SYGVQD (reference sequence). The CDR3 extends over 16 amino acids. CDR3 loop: CASTLWTSGSPYEQYF. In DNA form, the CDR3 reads TGCGCCAGCACCCTGTGGACTAGCGGGAGCCCCTACGAGCAGTACTTC.

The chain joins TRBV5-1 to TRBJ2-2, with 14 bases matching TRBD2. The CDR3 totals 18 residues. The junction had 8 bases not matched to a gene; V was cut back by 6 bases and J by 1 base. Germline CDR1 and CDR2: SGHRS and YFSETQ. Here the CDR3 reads CASTLNGLAGGNTGELFF. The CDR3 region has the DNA TGCGCCAGCACTCTTAACGGACTAGCGGGGGGGAACACCGGGGAGCTGTTTTTT.

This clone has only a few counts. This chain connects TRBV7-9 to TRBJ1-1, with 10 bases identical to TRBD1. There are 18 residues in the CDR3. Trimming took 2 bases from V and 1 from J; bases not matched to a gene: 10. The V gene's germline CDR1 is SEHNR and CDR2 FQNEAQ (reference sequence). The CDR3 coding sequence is TGTGCCAGCAGCTTACGGGGACCGGGACAGGGGCCGAACACTGAAGCTTTCTTT. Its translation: CASSLRGPGQGPNTEAFF.